This TCR beta chain was sequenced in a study of identical twins. This clonotype was seen repeatedly, ten times or more. A template switching step contributed a universal primer site, while unique molecular identifiers were present in the cDNA. A single record per CDR3 protein comes from TCRdb applying MiXCR to the 5' RACE reads. This sample yields about 520,000 distinct CDR3 sequences, of which approximately 22% are seen a single time; around 1% belongs to the top ten. This CDR3 is built from 13 residues. CDR1 is DFQATT and CDR2 is SNEGSKA in the germline V gene (reference sequence). Trimming removed 6 bases at V and 2 bases at J, with 14 bases between. These data also featured in a second study, about T cells expressing NK-cell markers. As reported in that work: Of CD8+ T cells, about 1.0-8% belonged to dominant NKG2C+ clonotypes in five or six donors. Similarly, these clonotypes led the CD3+CD56-NKG2C+ fraction as well in several donors. Certain NKG2C+ T cell clones were expanded, and their HCMV specificity remained unclear.

The receptor's source is a woman aged 18-30 years in good health. The V and J genes are TRBV20-1 and TRBJ2-7; D unresolved. Sequenced sample: CD4+ T cells sorted from blood. Written as DNA, the CDR3 is TGCAGTGCCCCCATTCAGGTCCCCTACGAGCAGTACTTC. This codes for CSAPIQVPYEQYF.